The 30 T cell receptor beta chains reported below all come from one sample, sequenced in a study of blood T cells in healthy people across ages. Together with a sample-barcoded 5' primer, a J-beta primer mix was included in a second PCR lasting roughly 6 to 12 cycles. MiXCR, run by TCRdb on the 5' RACE reads, gives a single entry per CDR3 protein. This sample has about 510,000 distinct CDR3 sequences, with about 29% found just once. Another study also made use of these data, one on T cells of mothers and their children.

The source material was blood. The receptors stem from a boy between 2 and 10 years old in good health.

The rearrangement uses TRBV7-9 and TRBJ2-4; TRBD2 might be the D (5 bases). CDR3 length: 13 residues. Trimming cost V 5 bases and J 2 bases, with 7 bases left between them. Germline-derived CDR1 and CDR2 are SEHNR and FQNEAQ (reference sequence). The CDR3 DNA follows: TGTGCCAGCAGCCGGACTCCCAAAAACATTCAGTACTTC. It translates to CASSRTPKNIQYF.

This clonotype was detected a few times. V is TRBV3-1 and J is TRBJ2-2; 8 nucleotides match TRBD2. Germline lookup yields CDR1 LGHDT and CDR2 YNNKEL (reference sequence). Trimming took 5 bases from V and 1 from J; bases not matched to a gene: 9. The CDR3 length is 17 residues. The CDR3 spells CASSAAGLAGNTGELFF. As DNA, the CDR3 is TGTGCCAGCAGCGCGGCGGGTCTAGCGGGGAACACCGGGGAGCTGTTTTTT.

The table lists this clonotype with a few counts. V gene TRBV30 combines with J gene TRBJ1-2; 7 nucleotides align to TRBD1. Per the germline V gene, CDR1 is GTSNPN and CDR2 is SVGIG (reference sequence). J gave up 3 bases and V 0 bases, and 13 bases lay outside the gene matches. The length of the CDR3 is 17 residues. CDR3 protein: CAWSVPPTGRKDYGYTF. The CDR3 DNA reads as TGTGCCTGGAGTGTACCCCCGACAGGGAGGAAAGACTATGGCTACACCTTC.

The gene calls are TRBV20-1 and TRBJ2-1, with 9 bases fitting TRBD2. The closer fit of TRBJ2-5 to the DNA end suggests the J call may be wrong. Per the germline V gene, CDR1 is DFQATT and CDR2 is SNEGSKA (reference sequence). The CDR3 loop spans 16 amino acids. The CDR3 coding sequence is TGCAGTGCTAGAACCTCGGGACTAGCAGGACAAGAGACCCAGTACTTC. Its translation: CSARTSGLAGQETQYF.

The chain joins TRBV25-1 to TRBJ2-4; D tentatively fits TRBD1 or TRBD2 (5 bases each). Trimming cost V 3 bases and J 3 bases, with 6 bases left between them. CDR3 length: 13 amino acids. Germline loops: CDR1 MGHDK, CDR2 SYGVNS. CDR3 nucleotides: TGTGCCAGCAGTGAGGGGGTCAAAAACATTCAGTACTTC. This encodes CASSEGVKNIQYF.

This clonotype was counted ten times or more. The V gene is TRBV20-1, the J gene TRBJ2-7; no clear D gene. The V end was cut by 3 bases, the J end by 5 bases, with 20 bases between. The CDR3 length is 15 residues. Germline values: CDR1 DFQATT, CDR2 SNEGSKA (reference sequence). The CDR3 region is CSASRLLEKADEQYF. CDR3 in DNA: TGCAGTGCTAGTAGACTTCTCGAAAAGGCGGACGAGCAGTACTTC.

This clonotype appeared a few times. The J gene is TRBJ2-3, the V gene TRBV11-2; possibly TRBD1 for D (5 bases). Germline V gene sequence: CDR1 SGHAT, CDR2 FQNNGV. This CDR3 region has 14 residues. V was cut by 1 base and J by 4 bases, with 9 bases left in between. CDR3 region: CASSLVGRADTQYF. In DNA, the CDR3 is TGTGCCAGCAGCTTAGTCGGCAGGGCAGATACGCAGTATTTT.

The V call is TRBV2, the J call TRBJ1-4; a possible D gene is TRBD1 (6 bases). CDR3 size: 16 residues. CDR1 is SNHLY, CDR2 FYNNEI, per germline. The V and J ends lost 5 bases and 5 bases respectively, with 18 bases between them. The CDR3 coding sequence is TGTGCCAGCAGTAAAAGTCGGAGACAGGTGAATGAAAAACTGTTTTTT. As protein: CASSKSRRQVNEKLFF.

This clonotype was counted a few times. This chain links TRBV4-1 with TRBJ2-7, with TRBD2 matching over 7 bases. Germline loops: CDR1 MGHRA, CDR2 YSYEKL. V shed 0 bases, J shed 5 bases, and the junction held 16 bases outside the gene matches. This CDR3 is 18 amino acids long. CDR3: CASSQDITGWEGMNEQYF. CDR3 DNA sequence: TGCGCCAGCAGCCAAGATATTACTGGGTGGGAGGGTATGAACGAGCAGTACTTC.

The gene calls are TRBV11-2 and TRBJ2-3; D is undetermined. CDR1 and CDR2 from the germline V gene are SGHAT and FQNNGV. The CDR3 is 16 amino acids. V was clipped by 5 bases and J by 2 bases, with 17 bases between them. The CDR3 bases are TGTGCCAGCAGCGGATCTTGGTCCCTCACCACAGATACGCAGTATTTT. Protein sequence: CASSGSWSLTTDTQYF.

This chain uses TRBV4-2 with TRBJ1-5, with D possibly TRBD1 on 5 matching bases. V lost 0 bases, J lost 9 bases, and 12 bases lay in between. The germline V gene has CDR1 LGHNA and CDR2 YNFKEQ. There are 14 residues in the CDR3. In DNA form, the CDR3 reads TGTGCCAGCAGCCAAGATAAGCAGGGTAGGCCCCAGCATTTT. It yields the protein CASSQDKQGRPQHF.

This clonotype appeared a few times. The chain combines TRBV9 with TRBJ2-7; no reliable D call. Trimming shortened V by 1 base and J by 1 base, and 9 bases separated the two germline ends. The germline V gene has CDR1 SGDLS and CDR2 YYNGEE. The CDR3 covers 14 residues. Written as DNA, the CDR3 is TGTGCCAGCAGCGTAACCCAAAGTTCCTACGAGCAGTACTTC. Its translation is CASSVTQSSYEQYF.

In its sample, this clonotype was seen many times. The rearrangement uses TRBV7-9 and TRBJ2-5, with D possibly being TRBD1 (6 bases). Germline V gene lookup returns CDR1 SEHNR and CDR2 FQNEAQ (reference sequence). This CDR3 is built from 14 residues. The ends were cut back, 5 bases at V and 1 base at J, with 11 bases in the middle. CDR3 nucleotide sequence: TGTGCCAGCAGCCCAACAGGGATCCAAGAGACCCAGTACTTC. Its protein product is CASSPTGIQETQYF.

There are a few counts of this clonotype. V is TRBV20-1 and J is TRBJ2-5; D is ambiguous. The end of the DNA is better explained by TRBJ2-1, so the J call may be wrong. Germline V gene lookup returns CDR1 DFQATT and CDR2 SNEGSKA (reference sequence). The CDR3 runs 13 residues. CDR3 sequence: CSAIEVTYNEQFF. CDR3 nucleotide sequence: TGCAGTGCTATAGAAGTCACCTACAATGAGCAGTTCTTC.

This clonotype was counted only a few times. V is TRBV12-5 and J is TRBJ2-5, with D tentatively TRBD1 (5 bases). The better agreement between TRBJ2-7 and the DNA end casts doubt on the J call. The germline gives CDR1 LGHNT, CDR2 FRNRAP. This CDR3 is 11 amino acids long. CDR3: CASGQGCEQYF. The CDR3 DNA follows: TGTGCTAGTGGCCAGGGCTGCGAGCAGTACTTC.

V and J are TRBV29-1 and TRBJ1-1, with D possibly matching TRBD1 (6 bases). Germline CDR1 and CDR2: SQVTM and ANQGSEA. The CDR3 has 14 residues. V dropped 1 base and J dropped 8 bases, with 17 bases sitting between them. For the CDR3, the DNA is TGCAGCGTTGAAGGTGAGGACAGACGAAGGGAAGCTTTCTTT. Translation gives CSVEGEDRRREAFF.

This chain uses TRBV20-1 with TRBJ1-2; D gene uncertain. This CDR3 contains 11 residues. Deletions cut 5 bases from V and 4 bases from J, with 8 bases between. The germline V gene encodes CDR1 DFQATT and CDR2 SNEGSKA (reference sequence). The CDR3 DNA sequence: TGCAGTGCTGCTGGCCTCTATGGCTACACCTTC. As protein: CSAAGLYGYTF.

This clonotype was counted a few times. The genes are TRBV7-9 and TRBJ1-1; D is possibly TRBD1 (6 bases). From germline, CDR1 is SEHNR and CDR2 FQNEAQ (reference sequence). The CDR3 has 15 amino acids. The V and J ends lost 3 bases and 0 bases respectively, with 11 bases between them. The DNA for the CDR3 is TGTGCCAGCAGCTTCTCGTGGGGGCTGAACACTGAAGCTTTCTTT. Translation gives CASSFSWGLNTEAFF. The variable domain in full, completed from reference TRBV7-9 and TRBJ1-1, reads DTGVSQNPRHKITKRGQNVTFRCDPISEHNRLYWYRQTLGQGPEFLTYFQNEAQLEKSRLLSDRFSAERPKGSFSTLEIQRTEQGDSAMYLCASSFSWGLNTEAFFGQGTRLTVV.

V gene TRBV6-6 combines with J gene TRBJ2-1, with 7 nucleotides matching TRBD1. With the DNA end fitting TRBJ2-7 better, the J assignment may be wrong. The length of the CDR3 is 15 residues. CDR1 and CDR2 from the germline V gene are MNHNY and SVGAGI (reference sequence). Here the CDR3 reads CASSTQRQGTYEQYF. CDR3 DNA sequence: TGTGCCAGCAGCACCCAACGACAGGGCACCTACGAGCAGTACTTC.

This rearrangement joins TRBV9 to TRBJ2-7; D possibly corresponds to TRBD2 (6 bases). Germline V gene lookup returns CDR1 SGDLS and CDR2 YYNGEE. The CDR3 loop spans 14 amino acids. The V end lost 4 bases, the J end lost 6 bases, and 17 bases lay between the germline ends. CDR3: CASSRSGKPSEQYF. The CDR3 nucleotides are TGTGCCAGCAGCCGTAGCGGTAAGCCCTCCGAGCAGTACTTC.

The chain combines TRBV4-1 with TRBJ2-1, with D uncertain. Trimming left V 0 bases short and J 0 bases short, with 12 bases between. Germline CDR1 MGHRA, CDR2 YSYEKL. This CDR3 contains 17 residues. CDR3 in amino acids: CASSQEITISSYNEQFF. The CDR3, as DNA: TGCGCCAGCAGCCAAGAGATCACCATTAGCTCCTACAATGAGCAGTTCTTC.

The chain combines TRBV2 with TRBJ1-2; D possibly corresponds to TRBD1 (5 bases). This CDR3 has 16 residues. In germline, CDR1 is SNHLY, CDR2 FYNNEI. V was trimmed by 3 bases and J by 4 bases, leaving 18 bases between them. The CDR3 reads CASSDRDGGGSYGYTF. The DNA for the CDR3 is TGTGCCAGCAGTGACCGGGACGGGGGAGGGAGCTATGGCTACACCTTC. Drawing the rest from reference TRBV2 and TRBJ1-2, the complete variable domain is EPEVTQTPSHQVTQMGQEVILRCVPISNHLYFYWYRQILGQKVEFLVSFYNNEISEKSEIFDDQFSVERPDGSNFTLKIRSTKLEDSAMYFCASSDRDGGGSYGYTFGSGTRLTVV.

J is TRBJ2-5 and V is TRBV4-1; no clear D gene. The germline V and J ends were trimmed by 2 bases and 5 bases, with 9 bases remaining between them. Germline V gene lookup returns CDR1 MGHRA and CDR2 YSYEKL. The CDR3 spans 13 residues. The CDR3 here is CASSQLPGETQYF. In DNA, the CDR3 is TGCGCCAGCAGCCAACTACCCGGGGAGACCCAGTACTTC.

This clonotype was seen a handful of times. The J gene is TRBJ2-5, the V gene TRBV28; TRBD1 matches at 7 bases. The DNA end favors TRBJ2-7, so the J call may be wrong. The CDR3 totals 14 residues. CDR1 is MDHEN and CDR2 is SYDVKM in the germline V gene. The CDR3 loop reads CASSGPHRGREQYF. The CDR3 DNA reads as TGTGCCAGCAGTGGCCCTCACAGGGGACGCGAGCAGTACTTC.

V is TRBV29-1 and J is TRBJ2-3; D ambiguous. There are 13 residues in the CDR3. The germline V and J ends were trimmed by 4 bases and 4 bases, with 12 bases remaining between them. In germline, CDR1 is SQVTM, CDR2 ANQGSEA. In DNA form, the CDR3 reads TGCAGCGTTGGGCCTACGATGGCAGATACGCAGTATTTT. Residues: CSVGPTMADTQYF.

This chain connects TRBV4-2 to TRBJ2-3; 9 nucleotides align to TRBD2. Trimming removed 0 bases from V and 6 bases from J; junction bases left unmatched: 10. This CDR3 has 17 amino acids. Germline values: CDR1 LGHNA, CDR2 YNFKEQ. Here the CDR3 reads CASSQEASGGSMDTQYF. The CDR3 nucleotides are TGTGCCAGCAGCCAAGAAGCAAGCGGGGGGTCCATGGATACGCAGTATTTT.

This chain joins TRBV5-1 and TRBJ2-1, with TRBD2 identical over 8 bases. V was pared by 3 bases and J by 5 bases, with 10 bases of the junction left unmatched. The CDR3 has 16 amino acids. Germline V gene data show CDR1 as SGHRS and CDR2 as YFSETQ. CDR3 in DNA: TGCGCCAGCAGCTCCGAGGGTAGCGGGGCCCACAATGAGCAGTTCTTC. Amino acid sequence: CASSSEGSGAHNEQFF.

Only a few counts were recorded for this clonotype. The J gene is TRBJ1-6, the V gene TRBV6-5, with D possibly TRBD1 on 5 matching bases. Trimming pared 8 bases from V and 11 bases from J, leaving 13 bases between. Germline V lookup: CDR1 MNHEY, CDR2 SVGAGI. CDR3 size: 12 residues. CDR3 sequence reads: CASRTVGAPLHF. In DNA form, the CDR3 reads TGTGCCAGCCGGACCGTAGGGGCACCCCTCCACTTT.

The table lists this clonotype with a few counts. The chain combines TRBV11-2 with TRBJ1-6; D gene uncertain. The CDR3 runs 15 residues. Trimming removed 7 bases at V and 5 bases at J, with 15 bases between. Per germline, CDR1 SGHAT and CDR2 FQNNGV. CDR3 in DNA: TGTGCCAGCACCCAGTTGACAACGAATAATTCACCCCTCCACTTT. It specifies CASTQLTTNNSPLHF.

The J gene is TRBJ2-1, the V gene TRBV9; 8 bases align to TRBD2. This CDR3 is built from 16 residues. The germline V gene has CDR1 SGDLS and CDR2 YYNGEE. Trimming took 0 bases from V and 0 from J; bases not matched to a gene: 2. CDR3 nucleotides: TGTGCCAGCAGCGTAGCGGGAGGGGTCTCCTACAATGAGCAGTTCTTC. Protein sequence: CASSVAGGVSYNEQFF.